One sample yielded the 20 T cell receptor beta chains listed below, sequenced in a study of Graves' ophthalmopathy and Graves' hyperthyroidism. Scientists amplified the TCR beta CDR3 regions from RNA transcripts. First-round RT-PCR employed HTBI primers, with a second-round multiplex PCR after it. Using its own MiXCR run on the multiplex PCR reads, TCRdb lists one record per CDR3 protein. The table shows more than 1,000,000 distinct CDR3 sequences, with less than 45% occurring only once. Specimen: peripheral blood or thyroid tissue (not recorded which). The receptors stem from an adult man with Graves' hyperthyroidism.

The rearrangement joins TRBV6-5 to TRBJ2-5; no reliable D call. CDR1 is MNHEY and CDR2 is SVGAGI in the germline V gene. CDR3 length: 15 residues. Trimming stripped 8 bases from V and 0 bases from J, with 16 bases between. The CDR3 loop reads CASSPGDWYQETQYF. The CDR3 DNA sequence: TGTGCCAGCTCACCAGGAGACTGGTACCAAGAGACCCAGTACTTC.

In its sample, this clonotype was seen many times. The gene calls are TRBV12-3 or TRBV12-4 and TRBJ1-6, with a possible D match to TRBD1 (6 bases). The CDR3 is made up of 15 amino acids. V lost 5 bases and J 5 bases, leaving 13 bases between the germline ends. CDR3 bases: TGTGCCAGCAGTCCGCAGGGGACCGATAATTCACCCCTCCACTTT. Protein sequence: CASSPQGTDNSPLHF.

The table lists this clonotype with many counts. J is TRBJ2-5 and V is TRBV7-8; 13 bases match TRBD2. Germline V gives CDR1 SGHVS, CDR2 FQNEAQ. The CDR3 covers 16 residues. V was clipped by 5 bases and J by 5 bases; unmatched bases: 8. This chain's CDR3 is CASSPRTSGGTETQYF. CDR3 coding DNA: TGTGCCAGCAGCCCCCGGACTAGCGGGGGTACGGAGACCCAGTACTTC. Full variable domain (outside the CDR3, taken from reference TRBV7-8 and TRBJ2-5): GAGVSQSPRYKVAKRGQDVALRCDPISGHVSLFWYQQALGQGPEFLTYFQNEAQLDKSGLPSDRFFAERPEGSVSTLKIQRTQQEDSAVYLCASSPRTSGGTETQYFGPGTRLLVL.

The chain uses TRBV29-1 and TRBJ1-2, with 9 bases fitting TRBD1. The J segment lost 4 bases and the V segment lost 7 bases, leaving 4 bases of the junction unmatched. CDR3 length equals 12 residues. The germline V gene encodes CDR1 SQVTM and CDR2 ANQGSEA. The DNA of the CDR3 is TGCAGCGGGGACAGGGCAAGCTATGGCTACACCTTC. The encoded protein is CSGDRASYGYTF. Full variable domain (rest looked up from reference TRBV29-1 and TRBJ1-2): SAVISQKPSRDICQRGTSLTIQCQVDSQVTMMFWYRQQPGQSLTLIATANQGSEATYESGFVIDKFPISRPNLTFSTLTVSNMSPEDSSIYLCSGDRASYGYTFGSGTRLTVV.

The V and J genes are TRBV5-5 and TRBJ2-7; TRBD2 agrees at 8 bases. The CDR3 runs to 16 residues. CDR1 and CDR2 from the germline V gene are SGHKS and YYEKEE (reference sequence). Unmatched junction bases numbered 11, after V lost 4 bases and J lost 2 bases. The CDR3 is CASSPRSSGVTYEQYF. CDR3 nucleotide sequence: TGTGCCAGCAGCCCTCGGAGTAGCGGGGTCACCTACGAGCAGTACTTC.

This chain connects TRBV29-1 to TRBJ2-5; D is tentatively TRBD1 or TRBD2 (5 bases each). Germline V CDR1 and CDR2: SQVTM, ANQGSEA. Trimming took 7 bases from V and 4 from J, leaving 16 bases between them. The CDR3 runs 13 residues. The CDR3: CSGSRMGVETQYF. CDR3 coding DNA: TGCAGCGGATCCCGGATGGGGGTAGAGACCCAGTACTTC.

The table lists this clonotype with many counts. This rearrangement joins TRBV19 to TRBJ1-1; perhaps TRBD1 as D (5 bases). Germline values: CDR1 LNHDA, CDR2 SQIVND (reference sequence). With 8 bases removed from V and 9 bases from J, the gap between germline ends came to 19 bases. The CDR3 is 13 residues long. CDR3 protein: CASHRIGATQAFF. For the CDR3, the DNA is TGTGCCAGTCACCGGATCGGGGCAACTCAAGCTTTCTTT.

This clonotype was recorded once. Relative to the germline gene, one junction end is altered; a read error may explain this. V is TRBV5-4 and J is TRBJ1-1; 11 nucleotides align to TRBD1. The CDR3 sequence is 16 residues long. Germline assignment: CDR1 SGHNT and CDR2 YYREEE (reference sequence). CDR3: CASSLGTGGRNTEVFF. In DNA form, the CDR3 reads TGTGCCAGCAGCCTCGGGACAGGGGGGCGGAACACTGAAGTTTTTTTT.

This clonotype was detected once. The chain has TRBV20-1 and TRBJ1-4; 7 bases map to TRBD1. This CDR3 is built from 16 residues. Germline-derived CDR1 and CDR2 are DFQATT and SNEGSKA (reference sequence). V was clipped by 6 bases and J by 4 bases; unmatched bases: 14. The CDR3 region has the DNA TGCAGTGCGTCTCCCCGGCGGGACAGTTTTAATGAAAAACTGTTTTTT. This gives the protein CSASPRRDSFNEKLFF.

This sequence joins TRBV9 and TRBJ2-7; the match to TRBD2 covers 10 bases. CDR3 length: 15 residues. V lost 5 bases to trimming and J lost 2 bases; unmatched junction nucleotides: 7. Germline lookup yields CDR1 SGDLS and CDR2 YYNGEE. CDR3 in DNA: TGTGCCAGCAGTTATAGCGGGGGGCGAACCTACGAGCAGTACTTC. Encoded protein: CASSYSGGRTYEQYF.

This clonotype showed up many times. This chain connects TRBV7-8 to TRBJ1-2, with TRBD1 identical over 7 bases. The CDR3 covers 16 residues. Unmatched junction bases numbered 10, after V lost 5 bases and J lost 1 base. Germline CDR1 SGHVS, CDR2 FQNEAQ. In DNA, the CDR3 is TGTGCCAGCAGCAATAGGCAGGGGGGCCTTAACTATGGCTACACCTTC. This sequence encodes CASSNRQGGLNYGYTF.

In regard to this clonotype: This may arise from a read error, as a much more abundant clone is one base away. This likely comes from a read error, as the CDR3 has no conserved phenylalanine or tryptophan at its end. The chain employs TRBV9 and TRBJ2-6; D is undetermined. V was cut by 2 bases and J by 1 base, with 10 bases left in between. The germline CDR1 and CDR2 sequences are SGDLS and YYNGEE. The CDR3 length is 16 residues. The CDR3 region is CASSVLSLSGANVLTC. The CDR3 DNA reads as TGTGCCAGCAGCGTTCTATCCTTATCTGGGGCCAACGTCCTGACTTGC.

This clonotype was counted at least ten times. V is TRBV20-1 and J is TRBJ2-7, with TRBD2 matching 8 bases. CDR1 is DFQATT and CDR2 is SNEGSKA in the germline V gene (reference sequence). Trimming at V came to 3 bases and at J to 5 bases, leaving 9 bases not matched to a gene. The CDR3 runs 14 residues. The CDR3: CSASKVAGGHEQYF. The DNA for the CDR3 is TGCAGTGCTAGTAAAGTCGCGGGGGGCCACGAGCAGTACTTC.

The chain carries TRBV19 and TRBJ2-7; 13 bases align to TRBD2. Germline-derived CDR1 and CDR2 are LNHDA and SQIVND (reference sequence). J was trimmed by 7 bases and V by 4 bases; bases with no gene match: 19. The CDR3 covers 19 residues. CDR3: CASSNPGTRLAGGYNEQYF. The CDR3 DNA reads TGTGCCAGTAGTAACCCCGGGACAAGACTAGCGGGAGGCTACAATGAGCAGTACTTC.

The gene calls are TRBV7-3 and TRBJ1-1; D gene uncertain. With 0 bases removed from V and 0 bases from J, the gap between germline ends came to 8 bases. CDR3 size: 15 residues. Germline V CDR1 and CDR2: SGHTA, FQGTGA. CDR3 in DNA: TGTGCCAGCAGCTTAACCCCCGGGATGAACACTGAAGCTTTCTTT. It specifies CASSLTPGMNTEAFF.

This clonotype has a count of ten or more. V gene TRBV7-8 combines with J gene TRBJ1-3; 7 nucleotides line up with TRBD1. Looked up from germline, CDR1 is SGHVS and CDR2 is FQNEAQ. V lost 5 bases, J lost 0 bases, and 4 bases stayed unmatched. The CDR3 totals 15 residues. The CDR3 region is CASSRDSNSGNTIYF. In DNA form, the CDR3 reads TGTGCCAGCAGCAGGGACAGTAACTCTGGAAACACCATATATTTT.

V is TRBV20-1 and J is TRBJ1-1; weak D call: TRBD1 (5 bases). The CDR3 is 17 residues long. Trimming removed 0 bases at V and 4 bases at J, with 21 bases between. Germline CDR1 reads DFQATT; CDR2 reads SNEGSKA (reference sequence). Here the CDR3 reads CSARDRAGTPGRTEAFF. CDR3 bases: TGCAGTGCTAGAGATCGCGCAGGGACGCCCGGACGCACTGAAGCTTTCTTT.

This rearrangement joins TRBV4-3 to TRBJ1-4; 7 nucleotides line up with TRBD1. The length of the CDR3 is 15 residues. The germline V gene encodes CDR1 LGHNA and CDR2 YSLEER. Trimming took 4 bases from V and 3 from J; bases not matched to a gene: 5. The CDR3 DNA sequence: TGCGCCAGCAGCCGTGCTAGGGGGCCTAATGAAAAACTGTTTTTT. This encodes CASSRARGPNEKLFF.

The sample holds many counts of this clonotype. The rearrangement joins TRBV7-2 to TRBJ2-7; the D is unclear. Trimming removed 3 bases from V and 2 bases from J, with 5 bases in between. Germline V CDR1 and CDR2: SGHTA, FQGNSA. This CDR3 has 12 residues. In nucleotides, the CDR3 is TGTGCCAGCAGCTTCCGTACCTACGAGCAGTACTTC. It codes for CASSFRTYEQYF.

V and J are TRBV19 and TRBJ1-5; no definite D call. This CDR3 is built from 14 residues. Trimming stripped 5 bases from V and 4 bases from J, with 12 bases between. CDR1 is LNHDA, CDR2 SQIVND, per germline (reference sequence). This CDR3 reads CASSLPDPNQPQHF. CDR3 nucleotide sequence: TGTGCCAGTAGTCTCCCGGACCCTAATCAGCCCCAGCATTTT.